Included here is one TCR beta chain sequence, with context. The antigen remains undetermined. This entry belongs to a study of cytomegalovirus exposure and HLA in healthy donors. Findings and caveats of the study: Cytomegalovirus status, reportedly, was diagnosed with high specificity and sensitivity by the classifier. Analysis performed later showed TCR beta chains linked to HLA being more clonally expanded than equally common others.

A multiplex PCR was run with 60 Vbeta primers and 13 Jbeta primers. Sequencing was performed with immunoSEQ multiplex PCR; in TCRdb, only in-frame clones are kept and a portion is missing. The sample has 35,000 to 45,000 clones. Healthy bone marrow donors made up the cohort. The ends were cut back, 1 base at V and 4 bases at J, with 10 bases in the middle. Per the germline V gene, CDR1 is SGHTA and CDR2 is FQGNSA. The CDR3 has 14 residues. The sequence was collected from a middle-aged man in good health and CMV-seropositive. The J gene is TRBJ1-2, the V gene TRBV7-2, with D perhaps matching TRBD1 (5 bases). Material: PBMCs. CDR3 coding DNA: TGTGCCAGCAGCTTAGAGACTGACAGCTATGGCTACACCTTC. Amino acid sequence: CASSLETDSYGYTF.